The T cell receptor beta chain described here comes from a study of T cell responses to AZD1222 COVID-19 vaccine. General study findings and limits: Within unmutated variant regions lay the reported targets of nearly half of spike-specific TCRs. Receipt of two AZD1222 doses was followed by a rise in Spike-specific TCR breadth and depth. There were mostly white British donors and more females than males, and clonal diversity was possibly underestimated.

Produced via immunoSEQ multiplex PCR; TCRdb's table is partial and in-frame only. This table holds roughly 180,000 clones, 90% to 95% found once. CDR1 is MNHEY and CDR2 is SVGAGI in the germline V gene. Trimming took off 5 bases at V and 8 bases at J, with 9 bases between the two ends. CDR3 length: 11 residues. Concerning this clone: Antigen: not known.

The chain joins TRBV6-5 to TRBJ1-2; no reliable D call. The clonotype comes from an adult who received the AZD1222 COVID-19 vaccine. Sequenced here: peripheral blood, sampled 28 days after the second AZD1222 dose. The CDR3 sequence: CASSPKTGYTF. The CDR3 nucleotides read TGTGCCAGCAGTCCAAAGACAGGCTACACCTTC.